One T cell receptor beta chain is described in this entry. Its antigen is not identified. The data were obtained in a study of cytomegalovirus exposure and HLA in healthy donors. Study outcomes and limitations: Cytomegalovirus status was reportedly diagnosed by the classifier with high specificity and sensitivity. When analyzed later, a missense DCLRE1C variant was found to be linked to TCR beta V- and J-gene trimming. Clonal expansion was found to be greater in HLA-associated TCR beta chains than in equally common others in a later analysis.

Both 60 Vbeta primers and 13 Jbeta primers went into the PCR. Sequencing was performed with immunoSEQ multiplex PCR; in TCRdb, only in-frame clones are kept and a portion is missing. The table lists over 150,000 clones, 75% of them singletons, with around 3% in the top ten. Germline V gives CDR1 MGHDK, CDR2 SYGVNS. CDR3 length: 14 amino acids. V was trimmed by 6 bases and J by 1 base, leaving 12 bases between them. This sequence joins TRBV25-1 and TRBJ1-1; D is ambiguous. The TCR sequence derives from a male donor in good health and CMV-seronegative. The source material was PBMCs. Here the CDR3 DNA reads TGTGCCAGCAGCCAGCAAGGAGGGAACACTGAAGCTTTCTTT. Amino acids: CASSQQGGNTEAFF.